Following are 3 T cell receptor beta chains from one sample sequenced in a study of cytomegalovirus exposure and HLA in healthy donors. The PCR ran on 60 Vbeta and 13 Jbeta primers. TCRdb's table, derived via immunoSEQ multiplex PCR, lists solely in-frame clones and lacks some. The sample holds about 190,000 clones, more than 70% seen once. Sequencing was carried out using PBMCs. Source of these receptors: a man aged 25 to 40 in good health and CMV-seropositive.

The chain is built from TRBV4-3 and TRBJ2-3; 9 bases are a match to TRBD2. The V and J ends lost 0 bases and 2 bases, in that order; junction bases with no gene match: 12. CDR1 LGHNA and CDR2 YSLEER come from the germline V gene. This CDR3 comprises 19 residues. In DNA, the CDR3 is TGCGCCAGCAGCCAAGAGCCCACAACCGCGGGGGGGACCACAGATACGCAGTATTTT. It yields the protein CASSQEPTTAGGTTDTQYF.

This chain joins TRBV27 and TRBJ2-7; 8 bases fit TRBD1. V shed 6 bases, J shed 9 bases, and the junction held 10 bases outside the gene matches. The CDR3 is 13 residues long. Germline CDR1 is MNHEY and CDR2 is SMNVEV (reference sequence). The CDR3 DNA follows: TGTGCCAGCAGAGCCGGGACAGGTGGCGGGCAGTACTTC. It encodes CASRAGTGGGQYF.

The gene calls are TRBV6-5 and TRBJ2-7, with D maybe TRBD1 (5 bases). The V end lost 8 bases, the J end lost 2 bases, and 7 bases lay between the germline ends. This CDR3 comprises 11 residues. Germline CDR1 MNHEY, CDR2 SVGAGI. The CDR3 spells CASSRAYEQYF. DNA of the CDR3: TGTGCCAGCTCCAGGGCCTACGAGCAGTACTTC.